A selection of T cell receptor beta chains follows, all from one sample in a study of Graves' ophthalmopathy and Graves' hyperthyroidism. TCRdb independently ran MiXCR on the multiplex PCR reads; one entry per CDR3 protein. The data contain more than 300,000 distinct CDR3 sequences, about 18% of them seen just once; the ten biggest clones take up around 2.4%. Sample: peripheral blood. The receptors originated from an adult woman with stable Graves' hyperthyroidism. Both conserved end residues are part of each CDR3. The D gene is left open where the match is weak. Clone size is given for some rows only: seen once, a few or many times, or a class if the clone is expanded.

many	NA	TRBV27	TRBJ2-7	TGTGCCAGCAGTTTTGGGCAGAACTACGAGCAGTACTTC	CASSFGQNYEQYF
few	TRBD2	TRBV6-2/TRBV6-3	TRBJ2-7	TGTGCCAGCAGTTGGGGACTAGCGGGGGGATACTACGAGCAGTACTTC	CASSWGLAGGYYEQYF
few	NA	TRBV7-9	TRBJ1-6	TGTGCCAGCAGCTTAGTTACGGCAGATAATTCACCCCTCCACTTT	CASSLVTADNSPLHF
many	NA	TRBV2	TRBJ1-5	TGTGCCAGCAAGCATAATGCGGGACACGGGATATCTAGCAATCAGCCCCAGCATTTT	CASKHNAGHGISSNQPQHF
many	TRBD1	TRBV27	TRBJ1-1	TGTGCCAGCAGACGACAGGGGCTACTGGACACTGAAGCTTTCTTT	CASRRQGLLDTEAFF
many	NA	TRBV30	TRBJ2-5	TGTGCCTGGAGTCCACCAGGCGCCCAAGAGACCCAGTACTTC	CAWSPPGAQETQYF
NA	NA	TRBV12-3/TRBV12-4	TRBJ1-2	TGTGCCAGCAGTTCCTCCCAAAGGCGGAACTATGGCTACACCTTC	CASSSSQRRNYGYTF
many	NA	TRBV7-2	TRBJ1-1	TGTGCCAGCAGCATTACGGCGGACCCCACCACTGAAGCTTTCTTT	CASSITADPTTEAFF
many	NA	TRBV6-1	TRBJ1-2	TGTGCCAGCAGTGAAAGACGACGGGACTATGGCTACACCTTC	CASSERRRDYGYTF
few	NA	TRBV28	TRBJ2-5	TGTGCCAGCAGGAGGAGGGGATCGTCCCAAGAGACCCAGTACTTC	CASRRRGSSQETQYF
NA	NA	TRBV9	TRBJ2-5	TGTGCCAGCAGCGTAGGAGGCGTCCAAGAGACCCAGTACTTC	CASSVGGVQETQYF
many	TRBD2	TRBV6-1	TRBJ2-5	TGTGCCAGCAGCATAGAGCCGGGACTAGCGGGGGAAGAGACCCAGTACTTC	CASSIEPGLAGEETQYF
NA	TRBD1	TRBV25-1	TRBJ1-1	TGTGCCAGCAGACGGACAGGTGAAGCTTTCTTT	CASRRTGEAFF
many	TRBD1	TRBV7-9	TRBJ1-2	TGTGCCAGCAGCTTCAGCAGGGGGCTGGAGTATGGCTACACCTTC	CASSFSRGLEYGYTF
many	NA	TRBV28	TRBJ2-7	TGTGCCAGCCCTCCGGGGACAGGGGTGCTAGCGGGAGTCGACCCCTACGAGCAGTACTTC	CASPPGTGVLAGVDPYEQYF
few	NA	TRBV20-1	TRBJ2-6	TGCAGTGCTCCCCAACTCTCTGGGGCCAACGTCCTGACTTTC	CSAPQLSGANVLTF
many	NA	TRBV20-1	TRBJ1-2	TGCAGTGCAAAAAACTGGGAGGGAAGCTATGGCTACACCTTC	CSAKNWEGSYGYTF
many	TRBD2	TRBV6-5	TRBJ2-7	TGTGCCAGCAGTTCGCCGGGACTAGCCATCTACGAGCAGTACTTC	CASSSPGLAIYEQYF
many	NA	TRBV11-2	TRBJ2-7	TGTGCCAGCAGCTCGGCCCCTTACGAGCAGTACTTC	CASSSAPYEQYF
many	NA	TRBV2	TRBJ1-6	TGTGCCAGCAGTGAAATGCCGCGGAATTCACCCCTCCACTTT	CASSEMPRNSPLHF
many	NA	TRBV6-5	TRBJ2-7	TGTGCCAGCAGTTACGGACGAGCCTCCTACGAGCAGTACTTC	CASSYGRASYEQYF
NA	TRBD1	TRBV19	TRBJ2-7	TGTGCCAGTAGTATAAGGCCGGGACAGGGGACTTACGAGCAGTACTTC	CASSIRPGQGTYEQYF
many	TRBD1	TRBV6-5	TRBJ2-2	TGTGCCAGCAGTTACTCGATGACAGGGGGCACCGGGGAGCTGTTTTTT	CASSYSMTGGTGELFF
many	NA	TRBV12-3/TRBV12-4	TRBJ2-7	TGTGCCAGCAGTGATAGGGGGTACGAGCAGTACTTC	CASSDRGYEQYF
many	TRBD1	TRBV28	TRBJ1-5	TGTGCCAGCAGTTTATCGGGACAGATCAATCAGCCCCAGCATTTT	CASSLSGQINQPQHF
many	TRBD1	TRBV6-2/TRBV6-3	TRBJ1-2	TGTGCCAGCTTAAACCGGGACAGGGTGAAAGGCTACACCTTC	CASLNRDRVKGYTF